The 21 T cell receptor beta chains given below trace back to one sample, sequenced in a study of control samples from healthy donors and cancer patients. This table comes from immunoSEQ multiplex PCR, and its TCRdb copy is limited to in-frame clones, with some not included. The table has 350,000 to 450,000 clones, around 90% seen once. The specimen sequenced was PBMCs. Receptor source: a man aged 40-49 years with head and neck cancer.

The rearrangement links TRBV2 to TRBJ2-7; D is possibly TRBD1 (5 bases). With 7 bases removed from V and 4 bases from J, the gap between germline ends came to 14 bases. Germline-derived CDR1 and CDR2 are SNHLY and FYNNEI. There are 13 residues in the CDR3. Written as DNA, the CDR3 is TGTGCCAGCACCAGACAGTCATGGTACGAGCAGTACTTC. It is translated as CASTRQSWYEQYF.

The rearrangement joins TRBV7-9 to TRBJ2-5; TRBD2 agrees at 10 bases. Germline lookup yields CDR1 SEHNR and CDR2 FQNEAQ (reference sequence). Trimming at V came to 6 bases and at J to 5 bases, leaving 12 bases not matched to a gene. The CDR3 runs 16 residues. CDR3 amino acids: CASRRGPAGGRETQYF. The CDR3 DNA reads TGTGCCAGCAGGAGAGGTCCAGCGGGAGGGCGGGAGACCCAGTACTTC.

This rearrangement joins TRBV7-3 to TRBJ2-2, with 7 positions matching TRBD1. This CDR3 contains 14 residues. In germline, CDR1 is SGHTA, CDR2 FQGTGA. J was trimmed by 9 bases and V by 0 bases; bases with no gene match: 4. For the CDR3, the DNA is TGTGCCAGCAGCTTAACAGCAGGGGGTAGGGAGCTGTTTTTT. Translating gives CASSLTAGGRELFF.

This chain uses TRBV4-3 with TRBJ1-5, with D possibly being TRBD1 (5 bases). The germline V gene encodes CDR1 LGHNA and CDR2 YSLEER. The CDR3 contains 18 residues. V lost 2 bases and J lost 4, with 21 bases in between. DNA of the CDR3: TGCGCCAGCAGCCAACATCATAGCGGGGACGGGAGAAATCAGCCCCAGCATTTT. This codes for CASSQHHSGDGRNQPQHF.

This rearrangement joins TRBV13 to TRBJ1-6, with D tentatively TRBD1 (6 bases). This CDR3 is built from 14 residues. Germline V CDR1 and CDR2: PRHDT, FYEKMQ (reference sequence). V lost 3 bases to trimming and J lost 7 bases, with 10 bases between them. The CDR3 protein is CASSLGGGNSPLHF. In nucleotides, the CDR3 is TGTGCCAGCAGCTTGGGGGGCGGGAATTCACCCCTCCACTTT.

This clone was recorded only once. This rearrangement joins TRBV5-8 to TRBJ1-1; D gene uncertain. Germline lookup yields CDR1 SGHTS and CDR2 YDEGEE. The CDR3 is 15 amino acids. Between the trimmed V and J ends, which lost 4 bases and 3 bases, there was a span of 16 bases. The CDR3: CASSLRASRDTEAFF. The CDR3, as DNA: TGTGCCAGCAGCCTCCGGGCCTCGAGGGACACTGAAGCTTTCTTT.

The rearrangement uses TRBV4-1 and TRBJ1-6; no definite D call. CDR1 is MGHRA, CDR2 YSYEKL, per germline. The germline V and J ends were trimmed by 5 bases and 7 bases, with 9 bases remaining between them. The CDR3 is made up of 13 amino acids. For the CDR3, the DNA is TGCGCCAGCAGCTCGTCTTTGAATTCACCCCTCCACTTT. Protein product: CASSSSLNSPLHF.

CDR3 region: CAWSRRTTGGFYGYTF. DNA for the CDR3: TGTGCCTGGAGCCGCCGAACCACAGGGGGCTTCTATGGCTACACCTTC. The V call is TRBV30, the J call TRBJ1-2, with 9 bases that match TRBD1. Trimming at V came to 3 bases and at J to 4 bases, leaving 12 bases not matched to a gene. The CDR3 contains 16 residues. Germline V gene data show CDR1 as GTSNPN and CDR2 as SVGIG (reference sequence). Filled out from reference TRBV30 and TRBJ1-2, the complete variable domain reads SQTIHQWPATLVQPVGSPLSLECTVEGTSNPNLYWYRQAAGRGLQLLFYSVGIGQISSEVPQNLSASRPQDRQFILSSKKLLLSDSGFYLCAWSRRTTGGFYGYTFGSGTRLTVV.

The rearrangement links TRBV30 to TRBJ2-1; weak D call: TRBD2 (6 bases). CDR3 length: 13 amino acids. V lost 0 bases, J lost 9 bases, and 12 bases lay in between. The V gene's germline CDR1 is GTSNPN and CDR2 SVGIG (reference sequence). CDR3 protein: CAWSVRGRSEQFF. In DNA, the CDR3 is TGTGCCTGGAGTGTAAGAGGGAGGAGTGAGCAGTTCTTC.

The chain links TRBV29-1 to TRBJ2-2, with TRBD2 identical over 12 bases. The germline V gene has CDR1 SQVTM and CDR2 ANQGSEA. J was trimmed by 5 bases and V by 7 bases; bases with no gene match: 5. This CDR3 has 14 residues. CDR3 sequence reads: CSAGGTSGTGELFF. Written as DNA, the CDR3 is TGCAGCGCCGGGGGGACTAGCGGGACCGGGGAGCTGTTTTTT.

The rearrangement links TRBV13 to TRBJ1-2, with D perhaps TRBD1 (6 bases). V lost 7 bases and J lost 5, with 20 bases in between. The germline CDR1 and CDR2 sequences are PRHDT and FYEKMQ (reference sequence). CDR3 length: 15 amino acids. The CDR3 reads CASTIPMGGSYGYTF. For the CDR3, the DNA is TGTGCCAGCACCATTCCCATGGGGGGCTCGTATGGCTACACCTTC.

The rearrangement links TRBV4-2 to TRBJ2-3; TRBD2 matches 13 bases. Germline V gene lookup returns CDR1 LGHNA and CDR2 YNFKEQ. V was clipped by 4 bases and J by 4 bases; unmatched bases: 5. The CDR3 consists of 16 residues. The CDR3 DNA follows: TGTGCCAGCAGCCCTAGGACTAGCGGGAGCTCAGATACGCAGTATTTT. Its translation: CASSPRTSGSSDTQYF.

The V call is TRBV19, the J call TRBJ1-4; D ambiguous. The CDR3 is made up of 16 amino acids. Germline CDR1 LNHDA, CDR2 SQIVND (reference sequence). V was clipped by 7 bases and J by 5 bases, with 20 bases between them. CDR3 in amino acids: CASTPPGKKSNEKLFF. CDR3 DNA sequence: TGTGCCAGTACCCCCCCCGGAAAAAAGTCCAATGAAAAACTGTTTTTT.

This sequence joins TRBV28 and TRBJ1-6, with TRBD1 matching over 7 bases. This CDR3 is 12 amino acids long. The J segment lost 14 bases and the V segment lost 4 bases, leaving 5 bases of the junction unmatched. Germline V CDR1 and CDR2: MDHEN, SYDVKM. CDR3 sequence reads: CASSSTGVSLHF. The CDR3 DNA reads TGTGCCAGCAGTTCAACAGGGGTCTCCCTCCACTTT.

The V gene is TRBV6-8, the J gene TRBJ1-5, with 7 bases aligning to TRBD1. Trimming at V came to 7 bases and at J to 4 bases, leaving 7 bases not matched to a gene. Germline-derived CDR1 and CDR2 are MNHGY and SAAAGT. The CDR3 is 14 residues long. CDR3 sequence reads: CASTRGPSNQPQHF. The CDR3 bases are TGTGCCAGCACGAGGGGGCCGTCGAATCAGCCCCAGCATTTT.

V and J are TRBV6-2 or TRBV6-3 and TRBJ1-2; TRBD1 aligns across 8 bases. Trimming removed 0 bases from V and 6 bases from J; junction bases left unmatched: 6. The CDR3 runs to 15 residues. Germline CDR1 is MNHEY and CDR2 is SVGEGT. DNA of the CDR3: TGTGCCAGCAGTTACTCTTCCCAGGGGGCGAATGGCTACACCTTC. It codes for CASSYSSQGANGYTF.

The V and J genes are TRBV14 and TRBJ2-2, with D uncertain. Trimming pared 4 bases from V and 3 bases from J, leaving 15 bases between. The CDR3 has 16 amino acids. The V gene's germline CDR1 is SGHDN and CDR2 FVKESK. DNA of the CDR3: TGTGCCAGCAGCCCCTTTCCGAAGAAGGACACCGGGGAGCTGTTTTTT. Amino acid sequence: CASSPFPKKDTGELFF.

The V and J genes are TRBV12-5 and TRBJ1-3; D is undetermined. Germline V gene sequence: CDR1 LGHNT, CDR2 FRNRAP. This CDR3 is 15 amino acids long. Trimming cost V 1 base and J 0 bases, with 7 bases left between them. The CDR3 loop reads CASGLALVSGNTIYF. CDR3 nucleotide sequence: TGTGCTAGTGGTTTGGCCCTGGTCTCTGGAAACACCATATATTTT.

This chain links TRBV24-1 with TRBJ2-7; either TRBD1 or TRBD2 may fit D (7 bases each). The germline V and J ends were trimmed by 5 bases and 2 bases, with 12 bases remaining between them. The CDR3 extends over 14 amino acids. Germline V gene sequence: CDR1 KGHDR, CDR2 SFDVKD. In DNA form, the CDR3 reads TGTGCCACCAGTGCAGGGGGGGCCACCTACGAGCAGTACTTC. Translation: CATSAGGATYEQYF.

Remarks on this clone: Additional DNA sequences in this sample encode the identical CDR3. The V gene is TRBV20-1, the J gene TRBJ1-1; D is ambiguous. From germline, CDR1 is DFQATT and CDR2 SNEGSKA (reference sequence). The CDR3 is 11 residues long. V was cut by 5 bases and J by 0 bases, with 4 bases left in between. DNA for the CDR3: TGCAGTGCTCCCATGAACACTGAAGCTTTCTTT. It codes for CSAPMNTEAFF.

The CDR3 sequence is CASTPSPSTDTQYF. CDR3 nucleotides: TGTGCCAGCACCCCATCTCCGTCCACAGATACGCAGTATTTT. The rearrangement links TRBV9 to TRBJ2-3, with no clear D. Trimming removed 6 bases from V and 2 bases from J, with 13 bases in between. In germline, CDR1 is SGDLS, CDR2 YYNGEE. The length of the CDR3 is 14 residues. The whole variable domain, remainder taken from reference TRBV9 and TRBJ2-3, is DSGVTQTPKHLITATGQRVTLRCSPRSGDLSVYWYQQSLDQGLQFLIQYYNGEERAKGNILERFSAQQFPDLHSELNLSSLELGDSALYFCASTPSPSTDTQYFGPGTRLTVL.